The 9 T cell receptor beta chains below were found in one sample sequenced in a study of T-cell reconstitution after alpha-beta-depleted transplantation in children. Unique molecular identifiers were used in preparing the TCRbeta library. One entry per CDR3 protein, called by TCRdb with MiXCR from the PCR reads. The sample consists of some 100,000 distinct CDR3 sequences, more than 20% of them appearing once. This material consisted of PBMCs, taken before TCRalphabeta/CD19-depleted stem cell transplant. The source of these receptors is a boy aged 2-15 years with acute lymphoblastic leukemia, due to receive a stem cell transplant.

This clonotype was seen ten or more times. This chain connects TRBV7-9 to TRBJ1-1; tentative D call: TRBD1 (6 bases). The V and J ends lost 5 bases and 7 bases respectively, with 11 bases between them. Germline V gene lookup returns CDR1 SEHNR and CDR2 FQNEAQ (reference sequence). The CDR3 extends over 12 amino acids. The CDR3 is CASSPGTNEAFF. The CDR3 coding sequence is TGTGCCAGCAGCCCCGGGACAAATGAAGCTTTCTTT.

This clonotype was picked up a small number of times. The chain couples TRBV20-1 to TRBJ1-1; the match to TRBD1 covers 8 bases. J was trimmed by 0 bases and V by 3 bases; bases with no gene match: 9. Per the germline V gene, CDR1 is DFQATT and CDR2 is SNEGSKA (reference sequence). The CDR3 runs to 16 residues. CDR3 coding DNA: TGCAGTGCTAGTGGCGGGACAGGACGTATGAACACTGAAGCTTTCTTT. Its translation: CSASGGTGRMNTEAFF.

The J gene is TRBJ2-7, the V gene TRBV28; D might be TRBD1 or TRBD2, each matching 6 bases. CDR3 length equals 16 residues. The germline gives CDR1 MDHEN, CDR2 SYDVKM. Trimming stripped 5 bases from V and 0 bases from J, with 17 bases between. The chain's CDR3 is CASSVLRGGGSYEQYF. CDR3 nucleotides: TGTGCCAGCAGTGTCTTACGAGGAGGGGGCTCCTACGAGCAGTACTTC.

This clonotype was found a few times. V and J are TRBV24-1 and TRBJ2-1; tentatively, D is TRBD1 (6 bases). The germline V gene has CDR1 KGHDR and CDR2 SFDVKD. The CDR3 length is 15 residues. The V gene lost 4 bases and the J gene lost 5 bases, with 14 bases spanning the gap. CDR3 nucleotides: TGTGCCACCAGTGAAGGCCAGGGGCACAACAATGAGCAGTTCTTC. It codes for CATSEGQGHNNEQFF.

This clonotype was observed many times. The rearrangement joins TRBV20-1 to TRBJ2-1, with D possibly matching TRBD2 (6 bases). Germline-derived CDR1 and CDR2 are DFQATT and SNEGSKA (reference sequence). This CDR3 region has 14 residues. The ends were cut back, 6 bases at V and 7 bases at J, with 19 bases in the middle. The CDR3 DNA reads TGCAGTGCAAACGTTCCCGGGACTCCGAATGAGCAGTTCTTC. Translation gives CSANVPGTPNEQFF.

V is TRBV28 and J is TRBJ1-5, with 9 bases matching TRBD1. The V gene's germline CDR1 is MDHEN and CDR2 SYDVKM. This CDR3 is built from 20 residues. V lost 4 bases to trimming and J lost 2 bases; unmatched junction nucleotides: 18. The CDR3 reads CASSYPRTGDTLLGNQPQHF. DNA of the CDR3: TGTGCCAGCAGTTACCCCAGGACAGGGGATACCCTTCTAGGCAATCAGCCCCAGCATTTT.

V gene TRBV15 combines with J gene TRBJ2-5; D perhaps matches TRBD2 (6 bases). CDR1 and CDR2 (germline): LNHNV, YYDKDF (reference sequence). CDR3 length: 14 residues. Trimming left V 1 base short and J 0 bases short, with 6 bases between. CDR3 amino acids: CATSRGTNQETQYF. The CDR3 DNA is TGTGCCACCAGCAGAGGGACTAACCAAGAGACCCAGTACTTC.

The chain links TRBV2 to TRBJ2-2; no firm D call. Trimming took off 2 bases at V and 9 bases at J, with 13 bases between the two ends. Germline loops: CDR1 SNHLY, CDR2 FYNNEI. There are 14 residues in the CDR3. The CDR3 bases are TGTGCCAGCAGTGAAATCCGGTCCCTCAGGGAGCTGTTTTTT. Its translation is CASSEIRSLRELFF.

This clonotype was detected a few times. This chain connects TRBV5-1 to TRBJ2-3, with a tentative D call TRBD1 (5 bases). This CDR3 spans 16 amino acids. Germline V gene data show CDR1 as SGHRS and CDR2 as YFSETQ. V lost 2 bases and J 1 base, leaving 14 bases between the germline ends. CDR3 DNA sequence: TGCGCCAGCAGCTTCGGCCGGATAGGGGGCACAGATACGCAGTATTTT. The encoded protein is CASSFGRIGGTDTQYF. The full variable domain, with the rest looked up from reference TRBV5-1 and TRBJ2-3, is KAGVTQTPRYLIKTRGQQVTLSCSPISGHRSVSWYQQTPGQGLQFLFEYFSETQRNKGNFPGRFSGRQFSNSRSEMNVSTLELGDSALYLCASSFGRIGGTDTQYFGPGTRLTVL.